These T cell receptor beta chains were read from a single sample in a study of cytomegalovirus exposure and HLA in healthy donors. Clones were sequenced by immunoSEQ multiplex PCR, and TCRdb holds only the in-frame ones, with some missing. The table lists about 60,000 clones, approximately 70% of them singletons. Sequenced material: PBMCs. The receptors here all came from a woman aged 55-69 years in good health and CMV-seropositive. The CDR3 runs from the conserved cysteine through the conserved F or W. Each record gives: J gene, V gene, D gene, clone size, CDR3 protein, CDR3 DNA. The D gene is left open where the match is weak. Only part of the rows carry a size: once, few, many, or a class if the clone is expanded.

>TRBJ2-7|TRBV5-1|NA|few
CASSLDSTSYEQYF
TGCGCCAGCAGCCTTGACTCGACGTCCTACGAGCAGTACTTC
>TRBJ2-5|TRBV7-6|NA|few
CASSSEETQYF
TGTGCCAGCAGCTCGGAAGAGACCCAGTACTTC
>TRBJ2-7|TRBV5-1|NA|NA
CASRRTDVSYEQYF
TGCGCCAGCAGACGGACAGACGTCTCCTACGAGCAGTACTTC
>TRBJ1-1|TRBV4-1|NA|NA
CASSQERDTEAFF
TGCGCCAGCAGCCAAGAGAGAGACACTGAAGCTTTCTTT
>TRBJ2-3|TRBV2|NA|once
CASSDSGVLADTQYF
TGTGCCAGCAGTGACTCGGGGGTTCTGGCAGATACGCAGTATTTT
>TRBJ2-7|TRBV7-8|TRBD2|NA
CASSSMGAGLADYEQYF
TGTGCCAGCAGCTCGATGGGAGCGGGACTAGCGGATTACGAGCAGTACTTC
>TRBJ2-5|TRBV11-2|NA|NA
CASSQMVAGETQYF
TGTGCCAGCAGCCAGATGGTCGCGGGGGAGACCCAGTACTTC
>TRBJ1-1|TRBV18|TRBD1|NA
CASSLRSDRENSMNTEAFF
TGTGCCAGCTCACTCCGATCGGACAGGGAAAATTCAATGAACACTGAAGCTTTCTTT
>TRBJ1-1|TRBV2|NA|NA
CASRGHSAFF
TGTGCCAGCAGAGGACACTCAGCTTTCTTT
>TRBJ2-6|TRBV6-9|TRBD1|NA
CASSSTGQRASGANVLTF
TGTGCCAGCAGTTCCACGGGACAGCGAGCCTCTGGGGCCAACGTCCTGACTTTC
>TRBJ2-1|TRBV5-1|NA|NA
CASSFGGQRYNEQFF
TGCGCCAGCAGCTTTGGCGGACAGAGATACAATGAGCAGTTCTTC
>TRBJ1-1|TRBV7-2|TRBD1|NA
CASSLRHTGDTEAFF
TGTGCCAGCAGCCTCCGCCATACAGGGGACACTGAAGCTTTCTTT
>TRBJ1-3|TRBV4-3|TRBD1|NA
CASSLIDRAQGDTIYF
TGCGCCAGCAGCCTGATTGACAGGGCCCAGGGAGACACCATATATTTT